These 30 T cell receptor beta chains were sequenced from one sample in a study of Graves' ophthalmopathy and Graves' hyperthyroidism. RNA transcripts were the template, and TCR beta CDR3 regions were amplified from them. Second-round multiplex PCR came after a first-round RT-PCR that employed HTBI primers. Using its own MiXCR run on the multiplex PCR reads, TCRdb lists one record per CDR3 protein. The sample lists about 700,000 distinct CDR3 sequences; approximately 40% were seen once. The source material was peripheral blood. These receptors all stem from an adult man with Graves' ophthalmopathy.

This clonotype was found a few times. The chain uses TRBV5-1 and TRBJ2-2, with TRBD1 as a possible D gene (5 bases). Germline V gives CDR1 SGHRS, CDR2 YFSETQ. CDR3 length: 15 amino acids. V was shortened by 5 bases and J by 1 base, with 12 bases between the two germline ends. The CDR3 spells CASSSDTENTGELFF. CDR3 in DNA: TGCGCCAGCAGTTCGGACACAGAGAACACCGGGGAGCTGTTTTTT.

This sequence joins TRBV5-1 and TRBJ1-6, with D unresolved. The CDR3 has 15 amino acids. Germline CDR1 SGHRS, CDR2 YFSETQ. Trimming removed 4 bases at V and 8 bases at J, with 16 bases between. Here the CDR3 DNA reads TGCGCCAGCAGCCCCGCGGGAGGGCAGGATTCACCCCTCCACTTT. This sequence encodes CASSPAGGQDSPLHF.

The chain uses TRBV20-1 and TRBJ1-1; D gene uncertain. CDR1 and CDR2 (germline): DFQATT, SNEGSKA (reference sequence). V gave up 3 bases and J gave up 4 bases, with 12 bases separating them. The CDR3 consists of 13 residues. CDR3 sequence reads: CSASDTGSTEAFF. The CDR3 coding sequence is TGCAGTGCTAGCGATACGGGTTCCACTGAAGCTTTCTTT.

This clonotype was counted a few times. The V gene is TRBV25-1, the J gene TRBJ2-2; the D gene is possibly TRBD1 (6 bases). The ends were cut back, 7 bases at V and 4 bases at J, with 10 bases in the middle. CDR1 MGHDK and CDR2 SYGVNS come from the germline V gene. The CDR3 contains 13 residues. This chain's CDR3 is CASNRAGTGELFF. In DNA form, the CDR3 reads TGTGCCAGCAACAGGGCAGGCACCGGGGAGCTGTTTTTT.

This chain connects TRBV7-7 to TRBJ1-1; tentatively, D is TRBD1 (6 bases). Trimming left V 6 bases short and J 0 bases short, with 17 bases between. The CDR3 is 16 amino acids. Per the germline V gene, CDR1 is SSHAT and CDR2 is FNYEAQ (reference sequence). The CDR3 DNA is TGTGCCAGCAGTTACTTGGCCAGGGGCCTGAACACTGAAGCTTTCTTT. Residues: CASSYLARGLNTEAFF.

The chain joins TRBV7-3 to TRBJ2-5, with a possible D match to TRBD1 (6 bases). Germline V lookup: CDR1 SGHTA, CDR2 FQGTGA. Trimming pared 8 bases from V and 7 bases from J, leaving 20 bases between. This CDR3 has 14 amino acids. The CDR3 loop is CASGLGQLYGTQYF. The CDR3 DNA is TGTGCCAGCGGGTTAGGACAGTTGTACGGGACCCAGTACTTC.

This clonotype was observed a handful of times. This chain joins TRBV5-5 and TRBJ2-7, with TRBD1 matching 9 bases. The CDR3 totals 15 residues. Trimming cost V 0 bases and J 2 bases; bases outside gene matches: 3. Germline loops: CDR1 SGHKS, CDR2 YYEKEE (reference sequence). The DNA for the CDR3 is TGTGCCAGCAGCTTGGAGAGACAGGGGGCCTACGAGCAGTACTTC. Translating gives CASSLERQGAYEQYF.

At least ten counts were recorded for this clonotype. The J gene is TRBJ1-2, the V gene TRBV9, with 11 bases lining up with TRBD1. The CDR3 runs 13 residues. The junction had 6 bases not matched to a gene; V was cut back by 7 bases and J by 7 bases. Germline lookup yields CDR1 SGDLS and CDR2 YYNGEE. The chain's CDR3 is CASRGTGGGGYTF. The CDR3 region has the DNA TGTGCCAGCCGTGGGACAGGGGGTGGTGGCTACACCTTC.

Comment on this clonotype: With a much larger clone just one base away, this may be a read error. The rearrangement uses TRBV7-2 and TRBJ2-7, with D possibly TRBD2 on 6 matching bases. The CDR3 contains 15 residues. Looked up from germline, CDR1 is SGHTA and CDR2 is FQGNSA. The CDR3: CASSLGPGDFYEQHF. In nucleotides, the CDR3 is TGTGCCAGCAGCTTAGGTCCTGGGGACTTCTACGAGCAGCACTTC.

As for this clonotype: One junction end does not reproduce the germline sequence, and a read error may be involved. The chain combines TRBV4-3 with TRBJ2-7, with D perhaps matching TRBD1 or TRBD2 (5 bases each). The CDR3 loop spans 15 amino acids. The germline V gene encodes CDR1 LGHNA and CDR2 YSLEER. CDR3 bases: TGCGCCAGCGGCCAAGGGGAAGGGAGAGCCTACGAGCAGTACTTC. Protein sequence: CASGQGEGRAYEQYF.

In its sample, this clonotype was seen a few times. The rearrangement joins TRBV5-4 to TRBJ1-2; 9 nucleotides align to TRBD1. The CDR3 consists of 13 residues. Trimming cost V 4 bases and J 8 bases; bases outside gene matches: 6. From germline, CDR1 is SGHNT and CDR2 YYREEE (reference sequence). CDR3: CASSLQGAQGYTF. DNA for the CDR3: TGTGCCAGCAGCCTACAGGGGGCTCAGGGCTACACCTTC.

This clonotype was counted ten times or more. The genes are TRBV25-1 and TRBJ1-3; D not certain. The germline CDR1 and CDR2 sequences are MGHDK and SYGVNS. This CDR3 has 14 residues. V lost 8 bases to trimming and J lost 0 bases, with 11 bases between them. The CDR3 DNA is TGTGCCAGCCCGCGGGCAGTCTCTGGAAACACCATATATTTT. Translated, it gives CASPRAVSGNTIYF.

Many counts were recorded for this clonotype. The J gene is TRBJ1-6, the V gene TRBV2, with a possible D match to TRBD1 (5 bases). CDR3 length: 16 amino acids. With 1 base removed from V and 14 bases from J, the gap between germline ends came to 21 bases. CDR1 and CDR2 (germline): SNHLY, FYNNEI. The chain's CDR3 is CASSEEAGTRFATLHF. In nucleotides, the CDR3 is TGTGCCAGCAGTGAAGAGGCAGGGACTCGATTCGCCACCCTCCACTTT.

About this clonotype itself: Its ends do not fully match the called genes, so a read error is possible. The chain has TRBV10-3 and TRBJ1-3; 7 nucleotides line up with TRBD1. The CDR3 has 16 residues. The germline gives CDR1 ENHRY, CDR2 SYGVKD. The CDR3 loop is CASSYLRGNSGNTIYF. The CDR3 nucleotides read TGTGCCAGCAGTTACCTCAGGGGGAACTCTGGAAACACCATATATTTT.

Ten or more counts support this clonotype. The J gene is TRBJ1-4, the V gene TRBV29-1; D uncertain. CDR1 and CDR2 (germline): SQVTM, ANQGSEA. The CDR3 has 13 residues. With 4 bases removed from V and 3 bases from J, the gap between germline ends came to 9 bases. CDR3: CSVVTFSNEKLFF. The CDR3, as DNA: TGCAGCGTTGTAACATTCTCTAATGAAAAACTGTTTTTT.

Details on this clonotype: The CDR3 ends on some other residue instead of the conserved phenylalanine or tryptophan, so this is likely a read error. The V gene is TRBV20-1, the J gene TRBJ2-7; 7 bases line up with TRBD2. The CDR3 is made up of 15 amino acids. The V gene end was trimmed by 5 bases and the J gene end by 2 bases; junction bases not matched to a gene: 12. The germline V gene encodes CDR1 DFQATT and CDR2 SNEGSKA (reference sequence). The CDR3, as DNA: TGCAGTGCTTCAGGGAGGGACTCCGCGGCCTACGAGCAGTACTCC. This encodes CSASGRDSAAYEQYS.

This clonotype was recorded a few times. The V gene is TRBV7-3, the J gene TRBJ2-7; a possible D gene is TRBD2 (7 bases). This CDR3 has 14 amino acids. Trimming removed 0 bases from V and 4 bases from J, with 10 bases in between. The V gene's germline CDR1 is SGHTA and CDR2 FQGTGA. For the CDR3, the DNA is TGTGCCAGCAGCTTAACGGGGGGGCATTACGAGCAGTACTTC. Encoded protein: CASSLTGGHYEQYF.

This chain uses TRBV25-1 with TRBJ2-7; D possibly corresponds to TRBD2 (5 bases). Germline values: CDR1 MGHDK, CDR2 SYGVNS. This CDR3 comprises 15 residues. The ends were cut back, 5 bases at V and 3 bases at J, with 17 bases in the middle. CDR3 nucleotides: TGTGCCAGCAGTTCGCGACTCCGGGGATTCTACGAGCAGTACTTC. Amino acids: CASSSRLRGFYEQYF.

This clonotype was counted a few times. The V and J genes are TRBV19 and TRBJ1-5; the D is unclear. The CDR3 runs 14 residues. V was clipped by 9 bases and J by 0 bases, with 12 bases between them. Germline V lookup: CDR1 LNHDA, CDR2 SQIVND (reference sequence). The CDR3 nucleotides read TGTGCCAGCGCCCCTGGGTATAGCAATCAGCCCCAGCATTTT. Its translation is CASAPGYSNQPQHF.

This clonotype has a handful of counts. V usage is TRBV24-1 and J usage is TRBJ1-5; 10 bases are a match to TRBD1. CDR3 length: 17 amino acids. CDR1 is KGHDR and CDR2 is SFDVKD in the germline V gene. Trimming took 4 bases from V and 3 from J; bases not matched to a gene: 8. CDR3 sequence: CATSDPGTGASNQPQHF. The CDR3 region has the DNA TGTGCCACCAGTGACCCAGGGACAGGGGCCTCCAATCAGCCCCAGCATTTT.

V gene TRBV7-7 combines with J gene TRBJ1-4, with D possibly matching TRBD1 (6 bases). TRBJ2-2 explains the end of the DNA better; the J call may be wrong. This CDR3 comprises 17 residues. Germline CDR1 reads SSHAT; CDR2 reads FNYEAQ (reference sequence). In DNA, the CDR3 is TGTGCCAGCAGCCCCTCCAGAGGGGGTGTTTCTAGCGGGGAGCTGTTTTTT. It translates to CASSPSRGGVSSGELFF.

V usage is TRBV9 and J usage is TRBJ1-5, with TRBD1 matching over 7 bases. This CDR3 comprises 14 residues. The ends lost 4 bases at V and 9 bases at J; junction bases unmatched: 10. Per germline, CDR1 SGDLS and CDR2 YYNGEE. The CDR3 sequence: CASSPDRVGRPQHF. As DNA, the CDR3 is TGTGCCAGCAGCCCCGACAGGGTTGGACGGCCCCAGCATTTT.

This clonotype was seen a few times. V gene TRBV24-1 combines with J gene TRBJ2-7; TRBD1 agrees at 9 bases. This CDR3 has 17 residues. Germline V gene sequence: CDR1 KGHDR, CDR2 SFDVKD. V shed 3 bases and J 4 bases; nucleotides not matched to a gene: 12. The CDR3 sequence is CATSDGGQGRGGYEQYF. DNA for the CDR3: TGTGCCACCAGTGATGGCGGACAGGGGCGGGGTGGGTACGAGCAGTACTTC.

V and J are TRBV25-1 and TRBJ2-2, with a possible D match to TRBD1 (5 bases). The CDR3 totals 14 residues. Germline V gene sequence: CDR1 MGHDK, CDR2 SYGVNS. Deletions cut 6 bases from V and 6 bases from J, with 14 bases between. Written as DNA, the CDR3 is TGTGCCAGCAGCTCCCAGGGTAATGCCGGGGAGCTGTTTTTT. Encoded protein: CASSSQGNAGELFF. The whole variable domain, filled in from reference TRBV25-1 and TRBJ2-2, reads EADIYQTPRYLVIGTGKKITLECSQTMGHDKMYWYQQDPGMELHLIHYSYGVNSTEKGDLSSESTVSRIRTEHFPLTLESARPSHTSQYLCASSSQGNAGELFFGEGSRLTVL.

The table lists this clonotype with a few counts. CDR3 nucleotide sequence: TGCAGTGCTAGACTACAGGGGAAGGATTATGGCTACACCTTC. Encoded protein: CSARLQGKDYGYTF. J is TRBJ1-2 and V is TRBV20-1; 7 bases agree with TRBD1. From germline, CDR1 is DFQATT and CDR2 SNEGSKA (reference sequence). This CDR3 contains 14 residues. V shed 2 bases and J 5 bases; nucleotides not matched to a gene: 8.

This clonotype was detected many times. This sequence joins TRBV7-9 and TRBJ1-5; D remains ambiguous. The V and J ends lost 5 bases and 9 bases respectively, with 11 bases between them. The CDR3 has 12 residues. Germline-derived CDR1 and CDR2 are SEHNR and FQNEAQ (reference sequence). CDR3 residues: CASSTGRRPQHF. CDR3 sequence (DNA): TGTGCCAGCAGCACTGGGCGGCGGCCCCAGCATTTT.

The sample holds one count of this clonotype. The rearrangement uses TRBV20-1 and TRBJ2-5; no firm D call. CDR3 length: 13 amino acids. Germline lookup yields CDR1 DFQATT and CDR2 SNEGSKA (reference sequence). V dropped 1 base and J dropped 5 bases, with 11 bases sitting between them. DNA of the CDR3: TGCAGTGCTAGAGGTCGACCCAGGGAGACCCAGTACTTC. It is translated as CSARGRPRETQYF.

The chain is built from TRBV10-3 and TRBJ2-5, with a tentative D call TRBD2 (6 bases). The CDR3 contains 14 residues. The V and J ends lost 4 bases and 6 bases respectively, with 15 bases between them. Germline loops: CDR1 ENHRY, CDR2 SYGVKD. The CDR3 DNA reads as TGTGCCATCAGTGCCACAACGGGAGTACAGACCCAGTACTTC. It codes for CAISATTGVQTQYF.

The chain recombines TRBV2 with TRBJ2-5; 13 bases map to TRBD2. Germline values: CDR1 SNHLY, CDR2 FYNNEI. CDR3 size: 16 residues. Germline trimming cut 5 bases from V and 5 bases from J; bases unmatched to any gene: 8. In DNA form, the CDR3 reads TGTGCCAGCAGTCCCGGGACTAGCGGGATATTGGAGACCCAGTACTTC. It encodes CASSPGTSGILETQYF.

This clonotype was seen only a few times. The J gene is TRBJ1-4, the V gene TRBV10-3, with 10 bases identical to TRBD1. The germline V gene encodes CDR1 ENHRY and CDR2 SYGVKD. CDR3 length equals 13 residues. After removal of 10 bases from V and 3 bases from J, the junction contained 2 bases not matched to a gene. The CDR3 coding sequence is TGTGCCAGCGGGACAGGGGCTAATGAAAAACTGTTTTTT. This encodes CASGTGANEKLFF.